These 10 T cell receptor beta chains share one sample of origin, sequenced in a study of post-analysis software for immune sequencing data. No cognate antigen is known for these TCRs. General study findings and limits: Comparison of patients with controls showed five TRBV segments more frequent in patients, TRBV5-6, TRBV5-1 and TRBV20-1 among them.

Every TCR beta cDNA library bore unique molecular identifiers. TCRdb itself ran the PCR reads through MiXCR, one entry per CDR3 protein. Of 700,000 to 800,000 distinct CDR3 sequences in the sample, roughly 29% were seen once. The sample consisted of blood. These receptors originate from a girl aged 10-17 years with multiple sclerosis.

The chain recombines TRBV7-9 with TRBJ1-2; D uncertain. CDR1 and CDR2 from the germline V gene are SEHNR and FQNEAQ (reference sequence). V lost 6 bases and J lost 6, with 5 bases in between. The CDR3 consists of 10 residues. CDR3 sequence reads: CASRGNGYTF. In DNA, the CDR3 is TGTGCCAGCAGAGGTAATGGCTACACCTTC.

The genes are TRBV20-1 and TRBJ2-7, with TRBD1 as a possible D gene (6 bases). The CDR3 runs to 14 residues. Germline CDR1 and CDR2: DFQATT and SNEGSKA (reference sequence). Trimming cost V 2 bases and J 0 bases, with 11 bases left between them. CDR3 coding DNA: TGCAGTGCTAGATCCGACAGGAACTCCTACGAGCAGTACTTC. Translated, it gives CSARSDRNSYEQYF.

Details on this clonotype: Compared with germline, one end of the junction differs, possibly owing to a read error. The chain employs TRBV7-9 and TRBJ2-7, with D hard to call. This CDR3 contains 13 residues. Germline CDR1 reads SEHNR; CDR2 reads FQNEAQ (reference sequence). CDR3 nucleotides: TGTGCCAGCAGCCAAGTCAGTTCCTACGGGCAGTACTTC. Its protein product is CASSQVSSYGQYF. Full variable domain (outside the CDR3, taken from reference TRBV7-9 and TRBJ2-7): DTGVSQNPRHKITKRGQNVTFRCDPISEHNRLYWYRQTLGQGPEFLTYFQNEAQLEKSRLLSDRFSAERPKGSFSTLEIQRTEQGDSAMYLCASSQVSSYGQYFGPGTRLTVT.

This clonotype was picked up a small number of times. The V gene is TRBV9, the J gene TRBJ2-5; TRBD1 is a possible D gene (6 bases). Germline V gives CDR1 SGDLS, CDR2 YYNGEE. Trimming pared 4 bases from V and 4 bases from J, leaving 17 bases between. CDR3 length: 15 amino acids. The CDR3 sequence is CASSRETGILETQYF. The CDR3 DNA follows: TGTGCCAGCAGCCGAGAAACAGGGATATTAGAGACCCAGTACTTC.

The genes are TRBV7-9 and TRBJ2-2; TRBD2 might be the D (6 bases). The CDR3 has 17 residues. V was shortened by 2 bases and J by 1 base, with 14 bases between the two germline ends. The germline V gene encodes CDR1 SEHNR and CDR2 FQNEAQ (reference sequence). The DNA for the CDR3 is TGTGCCAGCAGCTTACTCCCAGGGACTGGGAACACCGGGGAGCTGTTTTTT. As protein: CASSLLPGTGNTGELFF.

J is TRBJ1-5 and V is TRBV6-2 or TRBV6-3, with 9 positions matching TRBD1. J was trimmed by 4 bases and V by 6 bases; bases with no gene match: 7. Germline assignment: CDR1 MNHEY and CDR2 SVGEGT. The CDR3 consists of 15 residues. CDR3 DNA sequence: TGTGCCAGCAGACCCGGGACAGGGATTAATCAGCCCCAGCATTTT. Amino acid sequence: CASRPGTGINQPQHF.

This clonotype came up a few times. This chain connects TRBV10-3 to TRBJ2-2; D is possibly TRBD1 or TRBD2 (5 bases each). This CDR3 has 15 amino acids. V was trimmed by 4 bases and J by 0 bases, leaving 9 bases between them. CDR1 and CDR2 from the germline V gene are ENHRY and SYGVKD. CDR3 region: CAISVGASNTGELFF. DNA of the CDR3: TGTGCCATCAGTGTCGGGGCCTCGAACACCGGGGAGCTGTTTTTT.

The chain carries TRBV28 and TRBJ2-7, with TRBD2 as a possible D gene (6 bases). With 5 bases removed from V and 2 bases from J, the gap between germline ends came to 25 bases. This CDR3 has 18 residues. CDR1 and CDR2 from the germline V gene are MDHEN and SYDVKM. CDR3 nucleotides: TGTGCCAGCAGTCCACTGACAAGACGGGGCGGGAAGACCTACGAGCAGTACTTC. This sequence encodes CASSPLTRRGGKTYEQYF.

The chain carries TRBV7-2 and TRBJ2-1; D not resolved. The V end was cut by 1 base, the J end by 4 bases, with 11 bases between. The CDR3 has 15 residues. Germline CDR1 and CDR2: SGHTA and FQGNSA. CDR3: CTSSLDSSVYNEQFF. The CDR3, as DNA: TGTACCAGCAGCTTAGACTCCTCGGTATACAATGAGCAGTTCTTC. Using reference TRBV7-2 and TRBJ2-1 for the parts outside the CDR3, the full variable domain is GAGVSQSPSNKVTEKGKDVELRCDPISGHTALYWYRQSLGQGLEFLIYFQGNSAPDKSGLPSDRFSAERTGGSVSTLTIQRTQQEDSAVYLCTSSLDSSVYNEQFFGPGTRLTVL.

The V gene is TRBV28, the J gene TRBJ1-5, with D tentatively TRBD1 (5 bases). Between the trimmed V and J ends, which lost 6 bases and 11 bases, there was a span of 17 bases. Germline V lookup: CDR1 MDHEN, CDR2 SYDVKM. This CDR3 has 13 residues. The CDR3 loop reads CASSGGLGLTQHF. The CDR3 region has the DNA TGTGCCAGCAGCGGGGGTCTAGGTCTGACCCAGCATTTT.